Listed here is a single T cell receptor beta chain. The data were obtained in a study of OX40 agonist ivuxolimab in advanced cancers. Deletions cut 2 bases from V and 10 bases from J, with 10 bases between. This CDR3 region has 11 residues. Germline-derived CDR1 and CDR2 are SGHDT and YYEEEE. Only in-frame clones appear in the TCRdb table, and some are missing; sequencing was by immunoSEQ multiplex PCR. The sample shows about 73,000 clones, around 89% of them seen only once. This sequence was found in an adult with an advanced solid tumor such as melanoma, head and neck, liver or kidney cancer. The chain combines TRBV5-6 with TRBJ2-7; D possibly uses TRBD1 or TRBD2 (5 bases each). This specimen consisted of CD4+ or CD8+ T cells sorted from blood, obtained in a trial of the OX40 agonist ivuxolimab. This CDR3 is CASSFGGEQYF. In DNA form, the CDR3 reads TGTGCCAGCAGCTTTGGGGGTGAACAGTACTTC.